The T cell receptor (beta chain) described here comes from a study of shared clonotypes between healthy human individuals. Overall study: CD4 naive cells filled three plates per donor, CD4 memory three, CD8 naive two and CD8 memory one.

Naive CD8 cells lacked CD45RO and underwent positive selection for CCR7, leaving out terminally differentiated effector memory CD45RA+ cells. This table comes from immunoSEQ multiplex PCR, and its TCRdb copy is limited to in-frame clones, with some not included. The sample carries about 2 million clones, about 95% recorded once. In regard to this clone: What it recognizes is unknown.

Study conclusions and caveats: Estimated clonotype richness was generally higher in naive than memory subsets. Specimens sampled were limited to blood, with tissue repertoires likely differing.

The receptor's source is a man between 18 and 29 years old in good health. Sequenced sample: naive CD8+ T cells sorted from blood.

CDR3 nucleotides: TGTGCCAGCGCCTATTCCTCAGCTAACTATGGCTACACCTTC. Translation gives CASAYSSANYGYTF. The rearrangement uses TRBV27 and TRBJ1-2; D gene uncertain. This CDR3 comprises 14 residues. Per germline, CDR1 MNHEY and CDR2 SMNVEV (reference sequence). Deletions cut 8 bases from V and 0 bases from J, with 13 bases between.